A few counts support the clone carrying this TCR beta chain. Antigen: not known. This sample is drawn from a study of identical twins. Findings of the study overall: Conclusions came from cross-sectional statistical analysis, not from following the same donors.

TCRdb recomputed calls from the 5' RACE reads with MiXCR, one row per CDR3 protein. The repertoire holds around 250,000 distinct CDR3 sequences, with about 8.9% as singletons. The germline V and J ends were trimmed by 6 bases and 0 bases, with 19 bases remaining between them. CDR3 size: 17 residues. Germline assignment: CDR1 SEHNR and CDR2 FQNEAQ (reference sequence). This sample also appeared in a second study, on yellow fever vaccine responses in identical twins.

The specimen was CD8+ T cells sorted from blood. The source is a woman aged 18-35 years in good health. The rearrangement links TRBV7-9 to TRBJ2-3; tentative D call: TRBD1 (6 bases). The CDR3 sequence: CASSVPGVTVSTDTQYF. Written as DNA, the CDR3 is TGTGCCAGCAGTGTCCCAGGGGTAACCGTTAGCACAGATACGCAGTATTTT.